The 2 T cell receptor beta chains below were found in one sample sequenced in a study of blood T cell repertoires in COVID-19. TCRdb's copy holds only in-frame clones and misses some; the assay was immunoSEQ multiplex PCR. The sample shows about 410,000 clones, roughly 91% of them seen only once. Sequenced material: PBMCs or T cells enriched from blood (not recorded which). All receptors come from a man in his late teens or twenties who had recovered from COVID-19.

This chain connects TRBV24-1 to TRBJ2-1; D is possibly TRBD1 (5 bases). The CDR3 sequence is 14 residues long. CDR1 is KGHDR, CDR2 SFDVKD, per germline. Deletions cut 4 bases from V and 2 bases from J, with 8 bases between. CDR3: CATSEGVPYNEQFF. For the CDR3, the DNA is TGTGCCACCAGTGAAGGGGTTCCCTACAATGAGCAGTTCTTC.

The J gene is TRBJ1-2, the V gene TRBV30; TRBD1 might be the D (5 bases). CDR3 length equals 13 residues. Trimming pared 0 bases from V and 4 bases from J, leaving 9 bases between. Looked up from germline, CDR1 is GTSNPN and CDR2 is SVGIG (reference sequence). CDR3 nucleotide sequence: TGTGCCTGGAGTGTGGAGGGGAGCTATGGCTACACCTTC. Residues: CAWSVEGSYGYTF.